This T cell receptor beta chain was sequenced for a study of lung T cells in sarcoidosis with Löfgren's syndrome. Germline trimming cut 4 bases from V and 6 bases from J; bases unmatched to any gene: 5. Germline CDR1 reads SGHTA; CDR2 reads FQGNSA. This CDR3 spans 15 amino acids. TCRdb reanalysed the reads using MiXCR and keeps one entry per CDR3 protein. The sample contains 58,000 or so distinct CDR3 sequences, approximately 21% of which appear only once. This clonotype was detected a few times. This receptor was obtained from a human donor with sarcoidosis (Löfgren's syndrome or another form), or a control subject (not recorded which). J is TRBJ1-6 and V is TRBV7-2; 8 bases line up with TRBD1. The source material was CD4+ T cells from PBMCs. The CDR3 loop reads CASSSTGGGNSPLHF. The CDR3 nucleotides read TGTGCCAGCAGCTCCACAGGGGGGGGTAATTCACCCCTCCACTTT.